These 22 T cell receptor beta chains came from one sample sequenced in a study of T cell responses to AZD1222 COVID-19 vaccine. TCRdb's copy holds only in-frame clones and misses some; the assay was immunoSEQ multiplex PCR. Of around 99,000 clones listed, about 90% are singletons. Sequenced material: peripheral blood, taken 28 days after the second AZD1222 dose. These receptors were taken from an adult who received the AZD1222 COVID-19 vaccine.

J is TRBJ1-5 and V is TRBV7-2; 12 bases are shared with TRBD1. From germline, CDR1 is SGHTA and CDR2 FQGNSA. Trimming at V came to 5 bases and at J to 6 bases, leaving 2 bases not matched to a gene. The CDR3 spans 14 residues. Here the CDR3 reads CASSGTGGSQPQHF. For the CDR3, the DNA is TGTGCCAGCAGCGGGACAGGGGGCTCTCAGCCCCAGCATTTT. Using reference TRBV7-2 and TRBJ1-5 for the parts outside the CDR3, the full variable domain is GAGVSQSPSNKVTEKGKDVELRCDPISGHTALYWYRQSLGQGLEFLIYFQGNSAPDKSGLPSDRFSAERTGGSVSTLTIQRTQQEDSAVYLCASSGTGGSQPQHFGDGTRLSIL.

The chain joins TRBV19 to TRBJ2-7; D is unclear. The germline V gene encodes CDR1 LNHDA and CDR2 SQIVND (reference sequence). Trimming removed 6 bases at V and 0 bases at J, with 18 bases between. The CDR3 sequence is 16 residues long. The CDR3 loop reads CASSPPGRLSSYEQYF. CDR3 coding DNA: TGTGCCAGTAGCCCTCCGGGCCGACTGAGCTCCTACGAGCAGTACTTC.

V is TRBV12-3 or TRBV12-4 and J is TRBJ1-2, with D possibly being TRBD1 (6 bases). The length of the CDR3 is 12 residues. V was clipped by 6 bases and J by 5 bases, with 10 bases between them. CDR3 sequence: CASRIQGYGYTF. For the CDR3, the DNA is TGTGCCAGCAGGATACAGGGTTATGGCTACACCTTC.

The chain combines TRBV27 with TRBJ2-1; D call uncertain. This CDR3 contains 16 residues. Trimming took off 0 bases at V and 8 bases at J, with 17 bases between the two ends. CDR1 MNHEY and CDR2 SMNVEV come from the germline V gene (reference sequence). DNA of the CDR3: TGTGCCAGCAGTTTATCTGCCTCAAAAATTGTCGATGAGCAGTTCTTC. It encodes CASSLSASKIVDEQFF.

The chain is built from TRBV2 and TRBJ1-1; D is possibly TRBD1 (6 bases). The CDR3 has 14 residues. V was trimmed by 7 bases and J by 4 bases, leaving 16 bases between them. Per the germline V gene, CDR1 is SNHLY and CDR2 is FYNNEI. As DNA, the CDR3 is TGTGCCAGCATTAACAGGGCTGAGGCCACTGAAGCTTTCTTT. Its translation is CASINRAEATEAFF.

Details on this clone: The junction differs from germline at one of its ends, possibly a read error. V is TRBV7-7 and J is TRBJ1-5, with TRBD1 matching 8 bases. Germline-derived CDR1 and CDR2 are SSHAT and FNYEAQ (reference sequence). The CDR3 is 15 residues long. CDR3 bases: TGTGCTAGCAGCTTAAATAAAACAGGGGGTCAGCCCCAGCATTTT. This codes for CASSLNKTGGQPQHF.

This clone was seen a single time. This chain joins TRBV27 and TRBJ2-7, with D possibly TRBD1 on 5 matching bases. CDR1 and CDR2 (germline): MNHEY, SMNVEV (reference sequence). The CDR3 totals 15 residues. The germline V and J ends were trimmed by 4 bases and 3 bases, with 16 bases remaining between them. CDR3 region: CASSSPGHINYEQYF. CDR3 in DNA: TGTGCCAGCAGTTCGCCAGGACATATTAACTACGAGCAGTACTTC.

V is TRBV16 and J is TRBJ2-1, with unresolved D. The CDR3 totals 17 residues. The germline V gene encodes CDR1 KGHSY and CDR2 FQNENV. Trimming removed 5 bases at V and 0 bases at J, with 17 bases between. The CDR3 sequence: CASSDLEITSSYNEQFF. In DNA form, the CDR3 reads TGTGCCAGCAGCGACCTGGAGATCACCAGCTCCTACAATGAGCAGTTCTTC.

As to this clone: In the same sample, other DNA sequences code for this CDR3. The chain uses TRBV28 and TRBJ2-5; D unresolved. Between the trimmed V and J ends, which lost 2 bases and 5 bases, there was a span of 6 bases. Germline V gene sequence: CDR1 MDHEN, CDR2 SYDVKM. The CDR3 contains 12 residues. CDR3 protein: CASSLLRETQYF. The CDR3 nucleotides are TGTGCCAGCAGTTTACTCAGGGAGACCCAGTACTTC.

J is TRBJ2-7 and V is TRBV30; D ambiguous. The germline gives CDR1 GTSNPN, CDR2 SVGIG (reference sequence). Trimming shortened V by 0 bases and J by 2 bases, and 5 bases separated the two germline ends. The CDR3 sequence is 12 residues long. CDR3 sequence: CAWSVGPYEQYF. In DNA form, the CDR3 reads TGTGCCTGGAGTGTAGGCCCCTACGAGCAGTACTTC. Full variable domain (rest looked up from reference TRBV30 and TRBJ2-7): SQTIHQWPATLVQPVGSPLSLECTVEGTSNPNLYWYRQAAGRGLQLLFYSVGIGQISSEVPQNLSASRPQDRQFILSSKKLLLSDSGFYLCAWSVGPYEQYFGPGTRLTVT.

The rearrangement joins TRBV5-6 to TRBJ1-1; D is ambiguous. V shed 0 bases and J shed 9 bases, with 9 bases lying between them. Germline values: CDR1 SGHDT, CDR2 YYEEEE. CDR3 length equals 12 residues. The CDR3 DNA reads TGTGCCAGCAGCTTGGCGGCAGAAAAAGCTTTCTTT. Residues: CASSLAAEKAFF.

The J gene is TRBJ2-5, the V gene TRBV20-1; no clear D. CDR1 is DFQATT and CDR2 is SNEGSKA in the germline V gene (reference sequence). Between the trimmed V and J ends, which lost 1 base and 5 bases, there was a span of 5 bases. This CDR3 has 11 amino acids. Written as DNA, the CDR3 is TGCAGTGCTAGAGTCGTGGAGACCCAGTACTTC. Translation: CSARVVETQYF.

The CDR3 region is CASSLTGVTGELFF. The CDR3 bases are TGTGCCAGCAGTCTAACAGGGGTGACCGGGGAGCTGTTTTTT. The V and J genes are TRBV28 and TRBJ2-2; 7 bases map to TRBD1. This CDR3 contains 14 residues. CDR1 and CDR2 (germline): MDHEN, SYDVKM. With 5 bases clipped from V and 5 bases from J, the junction kept 5 bases outside the gene matches.

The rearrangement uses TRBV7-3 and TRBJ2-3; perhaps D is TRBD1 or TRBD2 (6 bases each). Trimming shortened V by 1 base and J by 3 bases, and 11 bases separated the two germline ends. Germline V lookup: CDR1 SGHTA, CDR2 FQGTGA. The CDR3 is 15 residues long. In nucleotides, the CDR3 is TGTGCCAGCAGCTTAATGGGGGGCGCGACAGATACGCAGTATTTT. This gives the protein CASSLMGGATDTQYF.

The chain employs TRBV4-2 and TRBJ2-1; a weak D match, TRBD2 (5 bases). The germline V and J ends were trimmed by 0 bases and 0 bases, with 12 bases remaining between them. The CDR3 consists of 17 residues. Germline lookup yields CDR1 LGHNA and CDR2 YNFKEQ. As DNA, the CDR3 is TGTGCCAGCAGCCAAGAGGGAGCTTTCAGCTCCTACAATGAGCAGTTCTTC. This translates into CASSQEGAFSSYNEQFF.

As DNA, the CDR3 is TGTGCCAGCAGTAACACAGGGGACTACACCTTC. As protein: CASSNTGDYTF. The chain is built from TRBV6-5 and TRBJ1-2; TRBD1 matches 7 bases. The CDR3 contains 11 residues. Per the germline V gene, CDR1 is MNHEY and CDR2 is SVGAGI. V lost 5 bases to trimming and J lost 10 bases; unmatched junction nucleotides: 4.

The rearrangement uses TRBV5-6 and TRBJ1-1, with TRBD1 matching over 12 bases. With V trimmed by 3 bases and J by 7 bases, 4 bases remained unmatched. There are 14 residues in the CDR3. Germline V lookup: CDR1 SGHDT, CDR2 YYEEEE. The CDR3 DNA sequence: TGTGCCAGCAGCTCGGGACAGGGGGCGAGTGAAGCTTTCTTT. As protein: CASSSGQGASEAFF.

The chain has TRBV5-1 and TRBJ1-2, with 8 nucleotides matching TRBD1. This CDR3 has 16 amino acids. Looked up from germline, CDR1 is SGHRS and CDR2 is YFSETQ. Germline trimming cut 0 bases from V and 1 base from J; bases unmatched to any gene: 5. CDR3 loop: CASSLAPGGFNYGYTF. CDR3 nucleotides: TGCGCCAGCAGCTTGGCCCCAGGGGGCTTTAACTATGGCTACACCTTC.

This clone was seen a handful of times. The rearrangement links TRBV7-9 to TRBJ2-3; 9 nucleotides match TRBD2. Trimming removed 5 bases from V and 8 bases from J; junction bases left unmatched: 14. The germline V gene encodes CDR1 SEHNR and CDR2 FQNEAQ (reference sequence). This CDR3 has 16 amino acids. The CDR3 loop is CASSPRVAGESATQYF. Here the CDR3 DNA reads TGTGCCAGCAGCCCTAGGGTAGCGGGAGAATCCGCTACGCAGTATTTT.

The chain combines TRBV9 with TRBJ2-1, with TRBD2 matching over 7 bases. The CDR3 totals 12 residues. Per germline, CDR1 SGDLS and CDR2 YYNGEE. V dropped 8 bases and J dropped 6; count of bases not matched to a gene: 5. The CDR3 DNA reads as TGTGCCAGTGGGGAGGGAATCAATGAGCAGTTCTTC. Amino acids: CASGEGINEQFF.

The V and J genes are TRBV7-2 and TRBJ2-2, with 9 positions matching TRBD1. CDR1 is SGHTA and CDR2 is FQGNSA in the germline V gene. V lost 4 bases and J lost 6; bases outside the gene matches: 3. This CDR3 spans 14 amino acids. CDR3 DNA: TGTGCCAGCAGCTCAGGGACAGGGTCCGGGGAGCTGTTTTTT. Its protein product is CASSSGTGSGELFF.

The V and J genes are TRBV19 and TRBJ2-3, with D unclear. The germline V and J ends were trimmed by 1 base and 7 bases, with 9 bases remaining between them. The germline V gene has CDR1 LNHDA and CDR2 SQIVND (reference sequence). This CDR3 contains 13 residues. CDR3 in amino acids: CASSIGPPNTQYF. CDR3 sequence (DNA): TGTGCCAGTAGTATAGGACCGCCTAATACGCAGTATTTT. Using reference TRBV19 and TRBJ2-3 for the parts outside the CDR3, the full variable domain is DGGITQSPKYLFRKEGQNVTLSCEQNLNHDAMYWYRQDPGQGLRLIYYSQIVNDFQKGDIAEGYSVSREKKESFPLTVTSAQKNPTAFYLCASSIGPPNTQYFGPGTRLTVL.